These T cell receptor beta chains were read from a single sample in a study of post-analysis software for immune sequencing data. TCRdb reanalysed the PCR reads using MiXCR and keeps one entry per CDR3 protein. This table has around 710,000 distinct CDR3 sequences, under 60% appearing once. Sequenced material: blood. The receptors come from a girl aged 5-17 years with multiple sclerosis. CDR3s leave out the opening cysteine and the closing phenylalanine or tryptophan.

V gene: TRBV12-3/TRBV12-4; J gene: TRBJ1-5; CDR3 protein: ASRPKPGPRGNQPQH
V gene: TRBV20-1; J gene: TRBJ2-5; CDR3 protein: SARPKETQY
V gene: TRBV7-2; J gene: TRBJ2-1; CDR3 protein: ASSLSRLAPNEQF
V gene: TRBV7-9; J gene: TRBJ2-5; CDR3 protein: ASSTRGATEETQY
V gene: TRBV7-2; J gene: TRBJ2-7; CDR3 protein: ASSLGVRGSPYEQY
V gene: TRBV7-9; J gene: TRBJ2-7; CDR3 protein: ASTLSREGGSYEQY
V gene: TRBV25-1; J gene: TRBJ2-5; CDR3 protein: ASTSPQGEGETQY
V gene: TRBV20-1; J gene: TRBJ1-5; CDR3 protein: SARVGRQGYSNQPQH
V gene: TRBV29-1; J gene: TRBJ1-1; CDR3 protein: SVPWGSTEAF
V gene: TRBV7-9; J gene: TRBJ2-5; CDR3 protein: ASSSSGRAREAQY
V gene: TRBV7-9; J gene: TRBJ1-4; CDR3 protein: ASSSNRDKTNEKLF
V gene: TRBV2; J gene: TRBJ1-2; CDR3 protein: ASTTGINYGYT
V gene: TRBV18; J gene: TRBJ2-4; CDR3 protein: ASSRAGEAKNIQY
V gene: TRBV20-1; J gene: TRBJ2-2; CDR3 protein: SANGPEINTGELF
V gene: TRBV15; J gene: TRBJ2-3; CDR3 protein: ATSREGAGVVADTQY
V gene: TRBV29-1; J gene: TRBJ2-1; CDR3 protein: SALGNIEF
V gene: TRBV2; J gene: TRBJ1-2; CDR3 protein: ASPKTGFDYGYT
V gene: TRBV4-2; J gene: TRBJ2-1; CDR3 protein: ASSQAVASIVNEQF
V gene: TRBV5-1; J gene: TRBJ2-7; CDR3 protein: ASSLKQGQSYEQY
V gene: TRBV25-1; J gene: TRBJ1-4; CDR3 protein: ASSDGANEKLF
V gene: TRBV9; J gene: TRBJ2-1; CDR3 protein: ASSGGPWRGNEQF
V gene: TRBV29-1; J gene: TRBJ2-1; CDR3 protein: SGDSPPGSYNEQF
V gene: TRBV29-1; J gene: TRBJ1-1; CDR3 protein: STVQGATEAF
V gene: TRBV6-1; J gene: TRBJ2-7; CDR3 protein: ASSVLELHQGEQY
V gene: TRBV20-1; J gene: TRBJ2-7; CDR3 protein: SAPGTSGYNEQY
V gene: TRBV20-1; J gene: TRBJ2-1; CDR3 protein: SAPLRGRGLGDEQF
V gene: TRBV4-3; J gene: TRBJ2-7; CDR3 protein: ASSQERSGQGHEQY
V gene: TRBV29-1; J gene: TRBJ1-1; CDR3 protein: SASVGEAEAF
V gene: TRBV10-3; J gene: TRBJ2-7; CDR3 protein: AISVTGTKGSYEQY
V gene: TRBV12-3/TRBV12-4; J gene: TRBJ2-1; CDR3 protein: ASSLVQGSSYNEQF
V gene: TRBV6-5; J gene: TRBJ1-1; CDR3 protein: ASRPTGANTEAF
V gene: TRBV5-1; J gene: TRBJ2-7; CDR3 protein: ASSPPWGDSYEQY
V gene: TRBV20-1; J gene: TRBJ2-3; CDR3 protein: SARALAGVGTQY
V gene: TRBV28; J gene: TRBJ2-7; CDR3 protein: ASSPGGAQVYEQY
V gene: TRBV27; J gene: TRBJ2-4; CDR3 protein: ASTLGSLGKNIQY
V gene: TRBV7-2; J gene: TRBJ2-5; CDR3 protein: ASSVGGGYGQY
V gene: TRBV29-1; J gene: TRBJ2-1; CDR3 protein: SVAGLARGDEQF
V gene: TRBV11-2; J gene: TRBJ2-5; CDR3 protein: ASAPPPQTYQETQY
V gene: TRBV29-1; J gene: TRBJ1-2; CDR3 protein: SVDSGDYGYT
V gene: TRBV20-1; J gene: NA; CDR3 protein: SAITSGSYNEQY
V gene: TRBV29-1; J gene: TRBJ2-5; CDR3 protein: SVEGRLQETQY
V gene: TRBV20-1; J gene: TRBJ2-4; CDR3 protein: SASRTGSSAKNIQY
V gene: TRBV7-2; J gene: TRBJ2-7; CDR3 protein: ASSLITSGEYEQY
V gene: TRBV9; J gene: TRBJ1-1; CDR3 protein: ASSVRGGQSNSEAF